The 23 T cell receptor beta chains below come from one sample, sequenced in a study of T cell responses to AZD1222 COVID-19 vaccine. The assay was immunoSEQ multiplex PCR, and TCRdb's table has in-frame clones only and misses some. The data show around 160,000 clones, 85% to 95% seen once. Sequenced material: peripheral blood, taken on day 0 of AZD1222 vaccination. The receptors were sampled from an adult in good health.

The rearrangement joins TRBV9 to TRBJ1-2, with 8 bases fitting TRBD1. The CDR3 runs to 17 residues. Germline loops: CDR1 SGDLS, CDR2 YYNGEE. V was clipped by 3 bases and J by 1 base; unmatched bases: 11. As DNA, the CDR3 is TGTGCCAGCAGCGGCAGGACAGGGAAGGGTAATAACTATGGCTACACCTTC. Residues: CASSGRTGKGNNYGYTF.

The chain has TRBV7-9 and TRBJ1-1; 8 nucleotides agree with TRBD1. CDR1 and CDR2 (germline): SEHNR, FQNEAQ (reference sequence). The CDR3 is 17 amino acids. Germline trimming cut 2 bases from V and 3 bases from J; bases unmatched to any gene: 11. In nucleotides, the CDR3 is TGTGCCAGCAGCTTACAACCCACCGGACAGGGCGACACTGAAGCTTTCTTT. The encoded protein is CASSLQPTGQGDTEAFF. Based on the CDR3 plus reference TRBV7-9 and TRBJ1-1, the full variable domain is DTGVSQNPRHKITKRGQNVTFRCDPISEHNRLYWYRQTLGQGPEFLTYFQNEAQLEKSRLLSDRFSAERPKGSFSTLEIQRTEQGDSAMYLCASSLQPTGQGDTEAFFGQGTRLTVV.

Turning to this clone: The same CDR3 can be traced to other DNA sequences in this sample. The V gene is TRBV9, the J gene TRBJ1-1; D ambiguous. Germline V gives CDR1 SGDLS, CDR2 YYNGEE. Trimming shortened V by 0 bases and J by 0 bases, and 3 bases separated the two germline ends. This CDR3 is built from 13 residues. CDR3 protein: CASSVEVNTEAFF. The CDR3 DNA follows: TGTGCCAGCAGCGTAGAAGTGAACACTGAAGCTTTCTTT.

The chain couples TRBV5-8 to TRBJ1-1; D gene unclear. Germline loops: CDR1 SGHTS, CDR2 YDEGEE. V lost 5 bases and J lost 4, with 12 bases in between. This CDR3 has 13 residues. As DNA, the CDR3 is TGTGCCAGCAGACGTGTGGGGAGCACTGAAGCTTTCTTT. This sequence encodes CASRRVGSTEAFF.

CDR3 residues: CASSGGLRPGRKANYGYTF. As DNA, the CDR3 is TGTGCCAGTAGTGGGGGGCTAAGGCCAGGGAGAAAAGCTAACTATGGCTACACCTTC. The chain uses TRBV19 and TRBJ1-2; D perhaps matches TRBD1 (6 bases). CDR1 is LNHDA and CDR2 is SQIVND in the germline V gene (reference sequence). Trimming stripped 5 bases from V and 0 bases from J, with 25 bases between. This CDR3 is built from 19 residues.

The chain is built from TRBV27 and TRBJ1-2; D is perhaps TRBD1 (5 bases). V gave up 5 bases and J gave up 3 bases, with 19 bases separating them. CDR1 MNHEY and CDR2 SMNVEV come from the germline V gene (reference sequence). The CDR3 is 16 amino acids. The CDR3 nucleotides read TGTGCCAGCAGTCTGCGTGGGGGTCTGGGAGACTATGGCTACACCTTC. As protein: CASSLRGGLGDYGYTF.

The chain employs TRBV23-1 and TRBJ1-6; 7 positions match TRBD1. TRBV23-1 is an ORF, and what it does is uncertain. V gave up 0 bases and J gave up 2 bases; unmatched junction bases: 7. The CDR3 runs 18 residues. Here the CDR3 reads CASSQSSRGSAYNSPLHF. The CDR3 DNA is TGCGCCAGCAGTCAATCCTCCAGGGGGTCAGCCTATAATTCACCCCTCCACTTT.

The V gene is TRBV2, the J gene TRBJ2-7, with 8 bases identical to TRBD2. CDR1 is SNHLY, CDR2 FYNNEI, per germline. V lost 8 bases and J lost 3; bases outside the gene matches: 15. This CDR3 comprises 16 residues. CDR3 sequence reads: CASLRGGFGSIYEQYF. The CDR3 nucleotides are TGTGCCAGCTTACGGGGGGGTTTCGGAAGTATCTACGAGCAGTACTTC.

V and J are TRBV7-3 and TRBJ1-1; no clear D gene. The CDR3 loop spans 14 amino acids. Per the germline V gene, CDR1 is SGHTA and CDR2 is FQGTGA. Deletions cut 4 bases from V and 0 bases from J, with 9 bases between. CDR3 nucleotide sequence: TGTGCCAGCAGCTCGATGTCGGTGAACACTGAAGCTTTCTTT. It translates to CASSSMSVNTEAFF.

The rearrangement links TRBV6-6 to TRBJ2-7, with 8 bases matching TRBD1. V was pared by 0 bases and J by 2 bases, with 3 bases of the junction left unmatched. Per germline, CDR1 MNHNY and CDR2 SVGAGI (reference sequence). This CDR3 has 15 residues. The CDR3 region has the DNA TGTGCCAGCAGTTACTCGTACAGGGGGGCCTACGAGCAGTACTTC. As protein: CASSYSYRGAYEQYF.

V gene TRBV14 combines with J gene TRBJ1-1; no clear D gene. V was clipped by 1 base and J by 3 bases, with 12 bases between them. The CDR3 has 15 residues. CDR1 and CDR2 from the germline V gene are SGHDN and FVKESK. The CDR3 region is CASSQGAGWDTEAFF. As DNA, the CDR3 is TGTGCCAGCAGCCAAGGGGCTGGGTGGGACACTGAAGCTTTCTTT.

The CDR3 loop is CASSFGQAGLYEQYF. In DNA, the CDR3 is TGCGCCAGCAGTTTTGGACAGGCGGGGCTCTACGAGCAGTACTTC. The chain carries TRBV5-1 and TRBJ2-7, with D maybe TRBD1 (7 bases). CDR1 SGHRS and CDR2 YFSETQ come from the germline V gene. This CDR3 has 15 residues. The V end was cut by 5 bases, the J end by 3 bases, with 18 bases between.

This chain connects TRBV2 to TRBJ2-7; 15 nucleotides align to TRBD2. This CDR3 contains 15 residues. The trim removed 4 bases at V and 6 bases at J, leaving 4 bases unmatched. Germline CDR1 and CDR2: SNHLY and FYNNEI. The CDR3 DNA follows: TGTGCCAGCAGTGGGACTAGCGGGGGGGTTGGCGAGCAGTACTTC. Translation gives CASSGTSGGVGEQYF.

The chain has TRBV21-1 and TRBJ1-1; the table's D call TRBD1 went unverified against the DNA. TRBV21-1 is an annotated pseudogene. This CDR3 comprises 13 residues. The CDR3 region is CASSPVLNTEAFF. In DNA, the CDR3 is TGTGCCAGCAGTCCAGTCCTGAACACTGAAGCTTTCTTT.

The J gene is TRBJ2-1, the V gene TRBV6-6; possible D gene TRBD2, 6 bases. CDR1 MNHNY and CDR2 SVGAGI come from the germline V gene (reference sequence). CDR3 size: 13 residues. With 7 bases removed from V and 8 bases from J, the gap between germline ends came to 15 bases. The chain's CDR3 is CASKGGAIYEQFF. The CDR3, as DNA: TGTGCCAGCAAGGGCGGGGCTATCTATGAGCAGTTCTTC.

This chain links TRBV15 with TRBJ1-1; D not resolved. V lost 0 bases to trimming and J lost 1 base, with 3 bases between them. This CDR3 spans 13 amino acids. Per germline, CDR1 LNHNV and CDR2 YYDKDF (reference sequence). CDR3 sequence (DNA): TGTGCCACCAGCAGAGAGCCGAACACTGAAGCTTTCTTT. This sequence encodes CATSREPNTEAFF. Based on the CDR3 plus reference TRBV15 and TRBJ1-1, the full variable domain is DAMVIQNPRYQVTQFGKPVTLSCSQTLNHNVMYWYQQKSSQAPKLLFHYYDKDFNNEADTPDNFQSRRPNTSFCFLDIRSPGLGDTAMYLCATSREPNTEAFFGQGTRLTVV.

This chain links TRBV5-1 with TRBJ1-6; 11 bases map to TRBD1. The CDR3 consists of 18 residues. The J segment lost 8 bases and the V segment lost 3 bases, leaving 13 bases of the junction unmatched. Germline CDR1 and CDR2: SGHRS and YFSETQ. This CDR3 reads CASSSRLGTGGTYSPLHF. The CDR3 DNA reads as TGCGCCAGCAGCTCGAGGCTGGGGACAGGGGGTACTTATTCACCCCTCCACTTT. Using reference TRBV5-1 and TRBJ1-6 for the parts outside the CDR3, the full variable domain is KAGVTQTPRYLIKTRGQQVTLSCSPISGHRSVSWYQQTPGQGLQFLFEYFSETQRNKGNFPGRFSGRQFSNSRSEMNVSTLELGDSALYLCASSSRLGTGGTYSPLHFGNGTRLTVT.

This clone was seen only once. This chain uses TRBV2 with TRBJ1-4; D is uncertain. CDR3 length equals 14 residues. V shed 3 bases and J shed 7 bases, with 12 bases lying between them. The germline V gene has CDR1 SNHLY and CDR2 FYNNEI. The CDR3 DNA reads TGTGCCAGCAGTGAGTCTCTAGGGAGTGAAAAACTGTTTTTT. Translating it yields CASSESLGSEKLFF.

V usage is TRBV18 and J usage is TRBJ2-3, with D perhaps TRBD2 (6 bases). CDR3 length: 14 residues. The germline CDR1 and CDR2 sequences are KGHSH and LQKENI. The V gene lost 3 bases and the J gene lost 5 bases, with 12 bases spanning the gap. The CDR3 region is CASSPGTWGDTQYF. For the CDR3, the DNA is TGTGCCAGCTCACCGGGGACTTGGGGAGATACGCAGTATTTT.

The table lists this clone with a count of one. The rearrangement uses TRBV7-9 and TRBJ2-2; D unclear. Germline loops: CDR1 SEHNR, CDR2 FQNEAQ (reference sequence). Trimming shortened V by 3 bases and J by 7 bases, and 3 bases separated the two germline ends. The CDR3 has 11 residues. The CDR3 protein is CASSFVGELFF. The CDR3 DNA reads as TGTGCCAGCAGCTTCGTCGGGGAGCTGTTTTTT.

The DNA of the CDR3 is TGTGCCAGCAGTGATTTTCAGCGGAAAGAAGCTTTCTTT. Translation gives CASSDFQRKEAFF. This chain uses TRBV25-1 with TRBJ1-1; D is ambiguous. Trimming removed 3 bases from V and 8 bases from J, with 13 bases in between. The V gene's germline CDR1 is MGHDK and CDR2 SYGVNS. This CDR3 region has 13 residues. Supplemented by reference TRBV25-1 and TRBJ1-1, the full variable domain reads EADIYQTPRYLVIGTGKKITLECSQTMGHDKMYWYQQDPGMELHLIHYSYGVNSTEKGDLSSESTVSRIRTEHFPLTLESARPSHTSQYLCASSDFQRKEAFFGQGTRLTVV.

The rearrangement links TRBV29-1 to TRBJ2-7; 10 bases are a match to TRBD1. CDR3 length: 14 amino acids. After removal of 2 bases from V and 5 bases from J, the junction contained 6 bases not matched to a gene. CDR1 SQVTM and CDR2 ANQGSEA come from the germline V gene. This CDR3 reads CSVERGQGYNEQYF. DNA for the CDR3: TGCAGCGTTGAACGGGGACAGGGGTACAACGAGCAGTACTTC.

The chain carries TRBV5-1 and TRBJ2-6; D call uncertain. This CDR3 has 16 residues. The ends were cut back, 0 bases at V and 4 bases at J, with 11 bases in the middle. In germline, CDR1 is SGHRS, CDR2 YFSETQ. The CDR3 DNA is TGCGCCAGCAGCTTGGGACGAGCAATCGGGGCCAACGTCCTGACTTTC. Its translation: CASSLGRAIGANVLTF.